This T cell receptor beta chain was captured by sequencing in a study of T cell repertoires in cytomegalovirus infection. This clonotype was observed a handful of times. Germline loops: CDR1 SGHNT, CDR2 YYREEE (reference sequence). Between the trimmed V and J ends, which lost 4 bases and 5 bases, there was a span of 19 bases. The CDR3 has 15 residues. One entry per CDR3 protein, called by TCRdb with MiXCR from the reads. The sample lists 170,000 or so distinct CDR3 sequences, approximately 15% occurring once. This chain links TRBV5-4 with TRBJ2-7; a possible D gene is TRBD2 (8 bases). The sample comprised PBMCs. The receptor's source is a human donor in good health (CMV status not recorded). Some clones in this sample may be carry-over from other donors' samples. Here the CDR3 reads CASSTGGAGGNEQYF. The CDR3 region has the DNA TGTGCCAGCAGCACGGGGGGGGCAGGGGGAAACGAGCAGTACTTC.